Each of the 2 T cell receptor beta chains below was sequenced from the same sample in a study of blood T cell repertoires in COVID-19 (dated by TCRdb to the early 2020s). Library generation was performed with the immunoSEQ multiplex PCR assay. The clones in this table, taken by TCRdb from immuneACCESS, are in-frame only. Not every clone is retained; where verified, under half of the shortfall comes from an unresolved V gene, and the cause of the rest is unknown. The sample has around 280,000 clones on record, 88% of them singletons. The top ten clonotypes cover roughly 10% of the sample. The sequenced sample was peripheral blood. Receptors were obtained from a woman aged 30 to 39 with COVID-19, enrolled during active disease.

The chain combines TRBV7-2 with TRBJ2-5; 16 bases fit TRBD2. Losses at the gene ends were 6 bases for V and 5 bases for J; bases not matched to a gene: 9. Germline assignment: CDR1 SGHTA and CDR2 FQGNSA. The CDR3 covers 17 residues. CDR3 amino acids: CASRQGLAGGPRETQYF. Here the CDR3 DNA reads TGTGCCAGCAGACAGGGACTAGCGGGAGGGCCCAGGGAGACCCAGTACTTC. The variable domain in full, with the rest retrieved from reference TRBV7-2 and TRBJ2-5, is GAGVSQSPSNKVTEKGKDVELRCDPISGHTALYWYRQSLGQGLEFLIYFQGNSAPDKSGLPSDRFSAERTGGSVSTLTIQRTQQEDSAVYLCASRQGLAGGPRETQYFGPGTRLLVL.

The rearrangement joins TRBV14 to TRBJ2-7; 7 bases map to TRBD1. Unmatched junction bases numbered 16, after V lost 3 bases and J lost 2 bases. The germline gives CDR1 SGHDN, CDR2 FVKESK. CDR3 length: 18 residues. This chain's CDR3 is CASSQAFGRGKIPYEQYF. The CDR3 region has the DNA TGTGCCAGCAGCCAGGCCTTTGGCAGGGGGAAAATCCCCTACGAGCAGTACTTC.